A single T cell receptor (beta chain) is shown here with its context. The sample belongs to a study of T cells of healthy individuals. Germline assignment: CDR1 MNHEY and CDR2 SMNVEV (reference sequence). The CDR3 runs to 15 residues. The germline V and J ends were trimmed by 5 bases and 11 bases, with 19 bases remaining between them. One entry per CDR3 protein, called by TCRdb with MiXCR from the 5' RACE reads. The sample lists about 41,000 distinct CDR3 sequences; 3.5% to 5.5% were seen once. V usage is TRBV27 and J usage is TRBJ1-6; D is possibly TRBD1 (5 bases). The clonotype comes from a human donor in good health. CDR3: CASSPRDGYGAPLHF. DNA of the CDR3: TGTGCCAGCAGTCCCCGGGACGGATACGGGGCACCCCTCCACTTT.